Listed here is a single T cell receptor (beta chain). Per the original methods: Scientists estimated how many nucleated cells there were by amplifying reference gene primers. TCRdb keeps only in-frame clones here, not all; method: immunoSEQ multiplex PCR. The D gene and trimming were derived from the DNA, and the V and J assignments and clone size from that table. Among more than 65,000 clones, 87% were seen once, and the ten largest hold 5.4%. The source of the sample is a study of blood T cell repertoires in COVID-19. Study overall: Acute and convalescent COVID-19 samples came from the United States, Italy and Spain. PBMCs, B-cell-depleted T cells, or T cells provided the cDNA or gDNA that made up the material.

V trimming: 4 bases; J trimming: 4 bases; junction bases outside the gene matches: 6. In germline, CDR1 is SGHRS, CDR2 YFSETQ. The CDR3 contains 14 residues. This chain connects TRBV5-1 to TRBJ2-5; 8 nucleotides align to TRBD1. The sample comprised peripheral blood. The receptor comes from a man aged 60 to 69 with acute or convalescent COVID-19. The DNA of the CDR3 is TGCGCCAGCAGCCTGGGACAGGCCATAGAGACCCAGTACTTC. Translated, it gives CASSLGQAIETQYF.